This T cell receptor (beta chain) was captured in a study of CD8+ T cells in alopecia areata. Treatment here: oral pan-JAK inhibitor, 5-10 mg twice daily. Trimming cost V 0 bases and J 4 bases, with 12 bases left between them. The germline V gene encodes CDR1 MGHRA and CDR2 YSYEKL. The CDR3 has 15 residues. The sequencing template was cDNA reverse transcribed from extracted RNA. Only in-frame clones appear in the TCRdb table, and some are missing; sequencing was by immunoSEQ multiplex PCR. The sample yields about 150,000 clones, roughly 54% seen once. This TCR came from a human donor with alopecia areata. V and J are TRBV4-1 and TRBJ1-2; D gene unclear. This specimen consisted of CD8+ T cells sorted from blood, obtained at week 4, from a patient treated with tofacitinib. The CDR3 DNA reads as TGCGCCAGCAGCCAAGATGGAACAGTATCCTATGGCTACACCTTC. Protein: CASSQDGTVSYGYTF.